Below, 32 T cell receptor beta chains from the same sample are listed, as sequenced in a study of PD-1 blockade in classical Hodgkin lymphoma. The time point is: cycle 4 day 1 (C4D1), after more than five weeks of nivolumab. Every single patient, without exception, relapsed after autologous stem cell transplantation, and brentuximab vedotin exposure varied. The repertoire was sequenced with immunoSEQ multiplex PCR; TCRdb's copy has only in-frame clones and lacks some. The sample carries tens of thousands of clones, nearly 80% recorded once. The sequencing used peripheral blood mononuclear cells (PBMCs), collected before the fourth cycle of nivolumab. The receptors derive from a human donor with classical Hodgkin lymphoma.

Here the CDR3 DNA reads TGTGCCAGCAGCCCAACCCCAGGGGCTATCTCCTACGAGCAGTACTTC. This gives the protein CASSPTPGAISYEQYF. The rearrangement joins TRBV28 to TRBJ2-7; D may be TRBD1 (6 bases). This CDR3 comprises 16 residues. From germline, CDR1 is MDHEN and CDR2 SYDVKM. The germline V and J ends were trimmed by 6 bases and 0 bases, with 18 bases remaining between them.

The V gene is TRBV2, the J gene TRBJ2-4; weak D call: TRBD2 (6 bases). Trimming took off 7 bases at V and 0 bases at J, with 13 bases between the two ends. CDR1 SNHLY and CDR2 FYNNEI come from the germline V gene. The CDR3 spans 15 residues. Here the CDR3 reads CASKPQRVAKNIQYF. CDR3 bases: TGTGCCAGCAAACCGCAGCGGGTAGCCAAAAACATTCAGTACTTC.

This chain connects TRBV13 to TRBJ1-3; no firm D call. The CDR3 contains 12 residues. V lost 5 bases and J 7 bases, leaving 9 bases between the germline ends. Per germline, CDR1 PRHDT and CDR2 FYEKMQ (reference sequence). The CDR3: CASSTHRNTIYF. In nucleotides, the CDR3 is TGTGCCAGCAGCACTCACCGGAACACCATATATTTT.

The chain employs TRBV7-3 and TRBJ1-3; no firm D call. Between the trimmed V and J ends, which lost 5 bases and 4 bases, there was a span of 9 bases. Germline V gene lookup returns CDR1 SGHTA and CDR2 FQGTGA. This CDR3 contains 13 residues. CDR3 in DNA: TGTGCCAGCAGCCTGGAGCCCGGAAACACCATATATTTT. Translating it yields CASSLEPGNTIYF.

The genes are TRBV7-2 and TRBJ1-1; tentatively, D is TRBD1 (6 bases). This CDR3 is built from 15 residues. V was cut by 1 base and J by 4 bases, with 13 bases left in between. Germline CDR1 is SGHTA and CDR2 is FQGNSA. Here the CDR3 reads CASSLVGGLSTEAFF. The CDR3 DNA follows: TGTGCCAGCAGCTTAGTCGGGGGGCTGAGCACTGAAGCTTTCTTT.

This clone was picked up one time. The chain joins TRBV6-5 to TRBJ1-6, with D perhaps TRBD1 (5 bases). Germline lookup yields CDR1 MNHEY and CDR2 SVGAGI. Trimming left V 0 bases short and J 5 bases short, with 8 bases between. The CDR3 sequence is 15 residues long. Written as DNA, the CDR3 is TGTGCCAGCAGTTACTCGCCCAGGGATAATTCACCCCTCCACTTT. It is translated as CASSYSPRDNSPLHF.

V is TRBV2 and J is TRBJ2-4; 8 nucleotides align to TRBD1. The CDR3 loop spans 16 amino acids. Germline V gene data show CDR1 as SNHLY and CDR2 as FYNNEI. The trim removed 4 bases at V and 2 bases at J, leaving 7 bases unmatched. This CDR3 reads CASSGQGAFPKNIQYF. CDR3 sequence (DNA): TGTGCCAGCAGTGGGCAGGGGGCGTTCCCCAAAAACATTCAGTACTTC.

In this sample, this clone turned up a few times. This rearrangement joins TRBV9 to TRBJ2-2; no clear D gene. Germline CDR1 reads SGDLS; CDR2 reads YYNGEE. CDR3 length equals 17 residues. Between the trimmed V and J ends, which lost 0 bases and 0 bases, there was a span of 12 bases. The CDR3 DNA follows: TGTGCCAGCAGCGTAGTATCCGGAACTACGAACACCGGGGAGCTGTTTTTT. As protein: CASSVVSGTTNTGELFF.

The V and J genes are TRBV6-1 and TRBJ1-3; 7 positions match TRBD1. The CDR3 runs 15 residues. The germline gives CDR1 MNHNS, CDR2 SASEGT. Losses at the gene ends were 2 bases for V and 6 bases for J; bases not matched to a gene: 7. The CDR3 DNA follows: TGTGCCAGCAGTGAATGGACAGGCGGTAAAAACACCATATATTTT. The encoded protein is CASSEWTGGKNTIYF.

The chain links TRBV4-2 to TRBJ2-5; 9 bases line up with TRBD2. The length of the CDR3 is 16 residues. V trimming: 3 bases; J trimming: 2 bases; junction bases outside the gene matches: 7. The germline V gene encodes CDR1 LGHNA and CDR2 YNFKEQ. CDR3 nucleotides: TGTGCCAGCAGCCACAGCGGGGGGTCTTCACAAGAGACCCAGTACTTC. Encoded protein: CASSHSGGSSQETQYF.

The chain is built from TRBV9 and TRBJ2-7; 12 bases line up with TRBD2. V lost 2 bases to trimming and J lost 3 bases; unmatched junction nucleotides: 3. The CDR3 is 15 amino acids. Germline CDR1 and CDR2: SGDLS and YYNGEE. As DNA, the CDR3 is TGTGCCAGCAGCGTCGGGACTAGCGGGTTCTACGAGCAGTACTTC. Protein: CASSVGTSGFYEQYF.

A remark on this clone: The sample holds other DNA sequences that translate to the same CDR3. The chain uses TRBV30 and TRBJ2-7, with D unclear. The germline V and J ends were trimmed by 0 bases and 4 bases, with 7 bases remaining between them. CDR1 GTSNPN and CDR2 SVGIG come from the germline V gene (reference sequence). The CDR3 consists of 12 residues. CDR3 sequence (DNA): TGTGCCTGGAGTGTTGGCGGATACGAGCAGTACTTC. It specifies CAWSVGGYEQYF.

CDR3 loop: CSVRSNSNEQFF. The CDR3, as DNA: TGCAGCGTCCGGAGCAATTCCAATGAGCAGTTCTTC. The J gene is TRBJ2-1, the V gene TRBV29-1; D ambiguous. V lost 6 bases to trimming and J lost 6 bases, with 12 bases between them. Germline V gene sequence: CDR1 SQVTM, CDR2 ANQGSEA. This CDR3 contains 12 residues.

The DNA for the CDR3 is TGTGCCAGCAGCTTGGCCCCACCTCTAGCGGGGGACTACGAGCAGTACTTC. It specifies CASSLAPPLAGDYEQYF. V usage is TRBV11-1 and J usage is TRBJ2-7; 10 bases agree with TRBD2. J lost 3 bases, V lost 3 bases, and 11 bases had no gene match. Germline V gene data show CDR1 as SGHAT and CDR2 as FQDESV (reference sequence). This CDR3 has 17 amino acids.

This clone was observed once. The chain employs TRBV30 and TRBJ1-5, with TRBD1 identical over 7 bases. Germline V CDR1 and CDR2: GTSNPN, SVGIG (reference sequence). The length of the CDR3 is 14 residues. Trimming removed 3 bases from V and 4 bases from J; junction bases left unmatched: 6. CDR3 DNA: TGTGCCTGGAGCCGGGACAGACTGAATCAGCCCCAGCATTTT. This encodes CAWSRDRLNQPQHF.

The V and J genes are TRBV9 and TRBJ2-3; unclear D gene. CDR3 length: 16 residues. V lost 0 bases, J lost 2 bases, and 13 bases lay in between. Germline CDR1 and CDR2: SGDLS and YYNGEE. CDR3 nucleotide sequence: TGTGCCAGCAGCGTAGGGAGTGCGGTCCACACAGATACGCAGTATTTT. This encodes CASSVGSAVHTDTQYF.

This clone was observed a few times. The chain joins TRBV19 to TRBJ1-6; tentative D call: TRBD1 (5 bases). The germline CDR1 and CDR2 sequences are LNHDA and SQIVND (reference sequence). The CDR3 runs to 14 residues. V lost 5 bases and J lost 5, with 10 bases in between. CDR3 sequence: CASSPRGDNSPLHF. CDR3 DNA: TGTGCCAGTAGTCCTCGAGGGGATAATTCACCCCTCCACTTT.

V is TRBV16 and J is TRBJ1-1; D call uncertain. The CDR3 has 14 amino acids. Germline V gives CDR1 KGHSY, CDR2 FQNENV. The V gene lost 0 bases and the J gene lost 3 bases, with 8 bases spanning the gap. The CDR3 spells CASSQSLSYTEAFF. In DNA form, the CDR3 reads TGTGCCAGCAGCCAATCTTTAAGTTACACTGAAGCTTTCTTT.

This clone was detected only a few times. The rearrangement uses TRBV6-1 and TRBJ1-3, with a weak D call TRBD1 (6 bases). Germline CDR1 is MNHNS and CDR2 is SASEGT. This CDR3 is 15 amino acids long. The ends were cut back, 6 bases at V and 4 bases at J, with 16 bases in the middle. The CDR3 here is CASSVSRQDGNTIYF. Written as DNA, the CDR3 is TGTGCCAGCAGCGTATCCAGACAGGACGGAAACACCATATATTTT.

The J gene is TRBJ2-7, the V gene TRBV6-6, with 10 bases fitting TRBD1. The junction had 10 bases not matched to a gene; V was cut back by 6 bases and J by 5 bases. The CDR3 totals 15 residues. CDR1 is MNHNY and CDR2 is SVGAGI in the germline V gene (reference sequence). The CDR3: CASSLPGTGVDEQYF. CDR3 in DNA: TGTGCCAGCAGCCTCCCCGGGACAGGGGTCGACGAGCAGTACTTC.

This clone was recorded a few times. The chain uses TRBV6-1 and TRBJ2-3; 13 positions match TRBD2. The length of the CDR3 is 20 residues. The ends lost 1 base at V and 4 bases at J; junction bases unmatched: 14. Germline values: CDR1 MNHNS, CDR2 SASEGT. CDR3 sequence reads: CASSEVLLSGLAGSADTQYF. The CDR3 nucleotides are TGTGCCAGCAGTGAAGTGTTACTCTCGGGACTAGCGGGGTCCGCAGATACGCAGTATTTT.

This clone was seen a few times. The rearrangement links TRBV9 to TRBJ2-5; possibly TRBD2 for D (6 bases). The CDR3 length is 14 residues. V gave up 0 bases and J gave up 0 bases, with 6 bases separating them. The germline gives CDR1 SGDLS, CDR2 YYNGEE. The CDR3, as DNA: TGTGCCAGCAGCGTAGGGGGGGACCAAGAGACCCAGTACTTC. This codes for CASSVGGDQETQYF.

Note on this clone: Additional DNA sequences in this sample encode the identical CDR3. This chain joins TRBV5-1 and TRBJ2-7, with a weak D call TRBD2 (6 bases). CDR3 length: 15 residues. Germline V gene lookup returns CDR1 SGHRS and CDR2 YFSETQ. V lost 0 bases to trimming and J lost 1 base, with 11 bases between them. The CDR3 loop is CASSLAGGSSYEQYF. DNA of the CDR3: TGCGCCAGCAGCTTGGCCGGGGGTTCGTCCTACGAGCAGTACTTC.

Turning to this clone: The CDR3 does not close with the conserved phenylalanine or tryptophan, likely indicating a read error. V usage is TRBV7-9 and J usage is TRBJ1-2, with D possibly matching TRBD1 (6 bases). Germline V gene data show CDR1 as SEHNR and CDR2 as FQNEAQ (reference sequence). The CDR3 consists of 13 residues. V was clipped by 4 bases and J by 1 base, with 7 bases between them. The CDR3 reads CASSSGVNYGYTL. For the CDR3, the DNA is TGTGCCAGCAGCTCAGGGGTTAACTATGGCTACACCCTC.

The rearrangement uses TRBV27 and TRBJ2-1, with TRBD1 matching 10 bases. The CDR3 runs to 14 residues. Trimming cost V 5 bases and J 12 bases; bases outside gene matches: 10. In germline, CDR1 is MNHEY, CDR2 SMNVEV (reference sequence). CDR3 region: CASSPSAGTGAQFF. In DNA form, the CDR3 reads TGTGCCAGCAGTCCCTCCGCCGGGACAGGGGCGCAGTTCTTC.

CDR3 residues: CASSLGRGSYSYNEQFF. For the CDR3, the DNA is TGTGCCAGCAGCTTGGGACGGGGGTCATACTCCTACAATGAGCAGTTCTTC. The chain has TRBV5-6 and TRBJ2-1; a weak D match, TRBD2 (6 bases). Germline values: CDR1 SGHDT, CDR2 YYEEEE. The CDR3 is made up of 17 amino acids. Trimming stripped 0 bases from V and 0 bases from J, with 13 bases between. The variable domain in full, completed from reference TRBV5-6 and TRBJ2-1, reads DAGVTQSPTHLIKTRGQQVTLRCSPKSGHDTVSWYQQALGQGPQFIFQYYEEEERQRGNFPDRFSGHQFPNYSSELNVNALLLGDSALYLCASSLGRGSYSYNEQFFGPGTRLTVL.

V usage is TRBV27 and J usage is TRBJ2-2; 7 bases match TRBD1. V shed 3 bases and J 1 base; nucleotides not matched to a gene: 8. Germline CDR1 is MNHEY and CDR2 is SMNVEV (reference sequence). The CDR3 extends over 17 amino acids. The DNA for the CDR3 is TGTGCCAGCAGTTTTCAACCCAGGGACAGGAACACCGGGGAGCTGTTTTTT. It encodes CASSFQPRDRNTGELFF.

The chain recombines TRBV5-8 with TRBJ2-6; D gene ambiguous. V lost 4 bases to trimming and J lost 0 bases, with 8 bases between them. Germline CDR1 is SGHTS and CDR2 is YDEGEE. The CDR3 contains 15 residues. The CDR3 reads CASSRGNSGANVLTF. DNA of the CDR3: TGTGCCAGCAGCCGTGGAAACTCTGGGGCCAACGTCCTGACTTTC.

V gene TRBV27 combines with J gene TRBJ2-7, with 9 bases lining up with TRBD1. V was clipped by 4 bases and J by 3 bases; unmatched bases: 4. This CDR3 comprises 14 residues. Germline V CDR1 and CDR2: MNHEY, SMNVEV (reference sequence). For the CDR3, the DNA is TGTGCCAGCAGTTACGGGACAGGGTTCTACGAGCAGTACTTC. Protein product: CASSYGTGFYEQYF.

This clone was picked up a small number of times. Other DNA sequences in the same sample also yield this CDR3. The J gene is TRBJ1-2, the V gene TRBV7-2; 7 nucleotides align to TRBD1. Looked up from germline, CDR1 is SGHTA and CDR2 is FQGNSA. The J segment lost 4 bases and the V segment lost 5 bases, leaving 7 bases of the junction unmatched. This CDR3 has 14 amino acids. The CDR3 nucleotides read TGTGCCAGCAGCCCGGTACAGGGGATCTATGGCTACACCTTC. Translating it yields CASSPVQGIYGYTF.

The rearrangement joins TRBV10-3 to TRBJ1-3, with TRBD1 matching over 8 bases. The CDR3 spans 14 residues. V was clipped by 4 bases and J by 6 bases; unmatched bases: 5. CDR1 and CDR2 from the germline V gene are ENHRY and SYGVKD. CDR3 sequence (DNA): TGTGCCATCAGTGGCGGACAGGGCGCAAACACCATATATTTT. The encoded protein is CAISGGQGANTIYF.

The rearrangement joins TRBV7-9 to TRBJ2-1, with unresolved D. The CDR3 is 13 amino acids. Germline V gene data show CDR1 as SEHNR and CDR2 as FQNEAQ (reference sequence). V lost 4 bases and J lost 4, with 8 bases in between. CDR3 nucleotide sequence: TGTGCCAGCAGCTCCCCCGTATACAATGAGCAGTTCTTC. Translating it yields CASSSPVYNEQFF.